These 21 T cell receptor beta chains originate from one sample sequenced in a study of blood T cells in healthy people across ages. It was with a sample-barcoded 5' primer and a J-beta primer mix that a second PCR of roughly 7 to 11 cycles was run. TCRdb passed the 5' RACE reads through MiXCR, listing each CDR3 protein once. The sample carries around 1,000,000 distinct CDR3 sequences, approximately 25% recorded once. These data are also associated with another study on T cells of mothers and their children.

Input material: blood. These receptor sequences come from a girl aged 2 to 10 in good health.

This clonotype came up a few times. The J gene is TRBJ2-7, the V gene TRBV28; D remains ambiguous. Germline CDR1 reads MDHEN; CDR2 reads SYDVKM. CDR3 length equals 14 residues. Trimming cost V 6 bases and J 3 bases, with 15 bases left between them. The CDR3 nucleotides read TGTGCCAGCAGACCTCTCAGCGAGTACTACGAGCAGTACTTC. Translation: CASRPLSEYYEQYF.

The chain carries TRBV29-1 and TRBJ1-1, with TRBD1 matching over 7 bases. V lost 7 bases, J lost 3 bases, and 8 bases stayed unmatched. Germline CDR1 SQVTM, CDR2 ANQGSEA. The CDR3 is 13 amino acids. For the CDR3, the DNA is TGCAGCGCACGACAGGGCTCGGACACTGAAGCTTTCTTT. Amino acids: CSARQGSDTEAFF.

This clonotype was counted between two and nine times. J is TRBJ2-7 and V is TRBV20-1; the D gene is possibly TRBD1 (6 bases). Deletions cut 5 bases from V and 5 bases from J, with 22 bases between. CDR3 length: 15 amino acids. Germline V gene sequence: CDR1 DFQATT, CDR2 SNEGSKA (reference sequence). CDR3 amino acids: CSAGPSDWTDDEQYF. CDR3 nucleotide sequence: TGCAGTGCTGGACCCTCGGATTGGACAGACGACGAGCAGTACTTC.

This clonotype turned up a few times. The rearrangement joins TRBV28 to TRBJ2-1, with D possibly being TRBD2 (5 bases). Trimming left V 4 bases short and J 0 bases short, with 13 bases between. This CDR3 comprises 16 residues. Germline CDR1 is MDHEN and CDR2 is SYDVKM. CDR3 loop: CASSWLAGSSYNEQFF. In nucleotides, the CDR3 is TGTGCCAGCAGTTGGTTGGCGGGTAGCTCCTACAATGAGCAGTTCTTC.

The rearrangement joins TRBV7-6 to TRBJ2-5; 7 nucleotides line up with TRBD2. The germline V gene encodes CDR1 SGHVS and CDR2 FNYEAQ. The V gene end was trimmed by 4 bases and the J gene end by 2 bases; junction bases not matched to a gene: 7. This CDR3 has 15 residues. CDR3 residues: CASSSLASGQETQYF. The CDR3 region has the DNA TGTGCCAGCAGCTCCCTGGCTAGCGGACAAGAGACCCAGTACTTC.

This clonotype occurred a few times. The CDR3 sequence: CASSEREAQETQYF. The CDR3 bases are TGTGCCAGCAGTGAACGGGAGGCCCAAGAGACCCAGTACTTC. The chain couples TRBV6-1 to TRBJ2-5; 7 positions agree with TRBD2. Trimming cost V 2 bases and J 1 base; bases outside gene matches: 1. Germline assignment: CDR1 MNHNS and CDR2 SASEGT. The CDR3 is made up of 14 amino acids.

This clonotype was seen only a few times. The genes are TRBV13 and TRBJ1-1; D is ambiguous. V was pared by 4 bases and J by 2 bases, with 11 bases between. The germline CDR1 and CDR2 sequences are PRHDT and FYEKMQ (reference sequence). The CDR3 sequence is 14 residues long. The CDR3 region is CASSSYRRNTEAFF. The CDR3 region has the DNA TGTGCCAGCAGCTCCTACAGAAGAAACACTGAAGCTTTCTTT.

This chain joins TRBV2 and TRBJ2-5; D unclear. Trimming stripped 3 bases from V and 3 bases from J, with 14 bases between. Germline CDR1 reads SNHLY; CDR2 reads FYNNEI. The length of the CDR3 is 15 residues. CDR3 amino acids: CASSDLMGRKETQYF. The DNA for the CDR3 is TGTGCCAGCAGTGATCTCATGGGCAGGAAAGAGACCCAGTACTTC.

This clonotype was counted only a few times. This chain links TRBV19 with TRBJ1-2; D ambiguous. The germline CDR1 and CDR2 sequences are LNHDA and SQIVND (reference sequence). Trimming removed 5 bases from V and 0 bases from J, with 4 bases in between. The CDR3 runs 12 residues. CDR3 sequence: CASSEANYGYTF. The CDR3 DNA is TGTGCCAGTAGTGAGGCTAACTATGGCTACACCTTC. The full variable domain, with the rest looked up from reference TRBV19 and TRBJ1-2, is DGGITQSPKYLFRKEGQNVTLSCEQNLNHDAMYWYRQDPGQGLRLIYYSQIVNDFQKGDIAEGYSVSREKKESFPLTVTSAQKNPTAFYLCASSEANYGYTFGSGTRLTVV.

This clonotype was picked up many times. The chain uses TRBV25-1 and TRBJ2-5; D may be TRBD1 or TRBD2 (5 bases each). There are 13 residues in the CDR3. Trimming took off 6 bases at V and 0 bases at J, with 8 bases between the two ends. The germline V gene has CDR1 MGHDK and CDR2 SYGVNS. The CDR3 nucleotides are TGTGCCAGCAGCTGGGGGTACCAAGAGACCCAGTACTTC. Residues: CASSWGYQETQYF.

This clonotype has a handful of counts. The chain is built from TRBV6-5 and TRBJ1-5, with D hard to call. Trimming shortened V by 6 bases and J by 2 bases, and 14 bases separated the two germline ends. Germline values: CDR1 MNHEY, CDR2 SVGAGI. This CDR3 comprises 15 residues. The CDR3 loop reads CASRQVPGGNQPQHF. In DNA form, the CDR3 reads TGTGCCAGCAGGCAGGTGCCTGGGGGCAATCAGCCCCAGCATTTT.

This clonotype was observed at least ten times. CDR3 DNA: TGTGCCAGCAGTTTAATTAGCTACGAGCAGTACTTC. It yields the protein CASSLISYEQYF. V and J are TRBV12-3 or TRBV12-4 and TRBJ2-7; D uncertain. Trimming took off 2 bases at V and 3 bases at J, with 5 bases between the two ends. This CDR3 contains 12 residues.

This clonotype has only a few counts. The CDR3 bases are TGCAGTGCTAGGCCTCGGAGCGGGAGGTACCTTGGTCGGAACGAGCAGTACTTC. Its protein is CSARPRSGRYLGRNEQYF. The chain has TRBV20-1 and TRBJ2-7; the match to TRBD2 covers 9 bases. This CDR3 has 18 amino acids. V trimming: 3 bases; J trimming: 5 bases; junction bases outside the gene matches: 20. Looked up from germline, CDR1 is DFQATT and CDR2 is SNEGSKA (reference sequence).

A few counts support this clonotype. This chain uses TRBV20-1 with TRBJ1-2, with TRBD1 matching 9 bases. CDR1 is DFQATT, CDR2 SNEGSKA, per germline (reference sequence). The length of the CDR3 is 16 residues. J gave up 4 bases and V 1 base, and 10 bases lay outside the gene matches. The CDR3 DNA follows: TGCAGTGCTAGAGCTGGGGGACAGGGTAGTATCTATGGCTACACCTTC. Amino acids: CSARAGGQGSIYGYTF.

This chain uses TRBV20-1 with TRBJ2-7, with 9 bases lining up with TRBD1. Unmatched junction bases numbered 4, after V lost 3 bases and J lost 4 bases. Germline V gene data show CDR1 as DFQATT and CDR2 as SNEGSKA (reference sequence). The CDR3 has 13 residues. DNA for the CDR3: TGCAGTGCTAGTAGTGACAGGGGGTACGAGCAGTACTTC. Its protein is CSASSDRGYEQYF.

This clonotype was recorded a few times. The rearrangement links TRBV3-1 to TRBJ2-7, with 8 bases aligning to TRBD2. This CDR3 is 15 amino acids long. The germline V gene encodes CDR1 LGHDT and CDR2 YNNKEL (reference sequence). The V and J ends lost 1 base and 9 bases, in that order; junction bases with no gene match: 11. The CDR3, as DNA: TGTGCCAGCAGCCAAGTAGAGGAGCGGGGGTTTCCGCAGTACTTC. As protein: CASSQVEERGFPQYF.

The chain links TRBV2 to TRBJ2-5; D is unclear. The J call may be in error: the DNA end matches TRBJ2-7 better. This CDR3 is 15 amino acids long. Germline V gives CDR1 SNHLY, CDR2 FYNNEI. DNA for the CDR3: TGTGCCAGCAGTGAAGCGCACGGGTTACGGGACGAGCAGTACTTC. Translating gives CASSEAHGLRDEQYF.

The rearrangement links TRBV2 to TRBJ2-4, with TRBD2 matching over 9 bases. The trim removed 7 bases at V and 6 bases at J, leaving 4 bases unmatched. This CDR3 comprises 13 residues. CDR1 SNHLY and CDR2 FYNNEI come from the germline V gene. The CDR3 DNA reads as TGTGCCAGCACAGGTAGCGGGGGAAACATTCAGTACTTC. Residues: CASTGSGGNIQYF. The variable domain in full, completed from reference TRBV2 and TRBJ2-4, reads EPEVTQTPSHQVTQMGQEVILRCVPISNHLYFYWYRQILGQKVEFLVSFYNNEISEKSEIFDDQFSVERPDGSNFTLKIRSTKLEDSAMYFCASTGSGGNIQYFGAGTRLSVL.

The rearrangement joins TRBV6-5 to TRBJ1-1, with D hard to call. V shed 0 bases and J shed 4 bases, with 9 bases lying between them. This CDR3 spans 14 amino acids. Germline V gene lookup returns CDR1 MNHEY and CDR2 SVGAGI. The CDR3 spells CASSYSATGTEAFF. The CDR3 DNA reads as TGTGCCAGCAGTTACTCCGCGACTGGCACTGAAGCTTTCTTT.

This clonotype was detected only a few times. The CDR3 here is CASSLSQNTEAFF. The CDR3 DNA is TGTGCCAGCAGTTTAAGTCAGAACACTGAAGCTTTCTTT. The chain combines TRBV12-3 or TRBV12-4 with TRBJ1-1; D uncertain. The CDR3 has 13 amino acids. Trimming removed 2 bases at V and 1 base at J, with 5 bases between.

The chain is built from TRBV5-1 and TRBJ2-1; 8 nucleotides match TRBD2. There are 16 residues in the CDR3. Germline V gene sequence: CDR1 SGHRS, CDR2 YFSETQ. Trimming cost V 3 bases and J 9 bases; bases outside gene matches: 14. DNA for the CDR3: TGCGCCAGCAGCTCGGTCGGGACTAGTAGTGGGGTTGAGCAGTTCTTC. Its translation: CASSSVGTSSGVEQFF. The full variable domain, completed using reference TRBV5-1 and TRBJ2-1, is KAGVTQTPRYLIKTRGQQVTLSCSPISGHRSVSWYQQTPGQGLQFLFEYFSETQRNKGNFPGRFSGRQFSNSRSEMNVSTLELGDSALYLCASSSVGTSSGVEQFFGPGTRLTVL.